This T cell receptor (beta chain) was sequenced for a study of T cell responses to AZD1222 COVID-19 vaccine (dated by TCRdb to the early 2020s). About the study as a whole: AZD1222 recipients with second doses at about 4 weeks or about 12 weeks were pooled, because spike-specific TCR depth and breadth did not differ between schedules. TCR sequencing covered over 230 trial participants: 207 given two doses of AZD1222 and 26 given two doses of MenACWY control vaccine. Trial participants were enrolled by age into subgroups of 18-55, 56-69 and 70-plus years, and roughly 150, 30 and 60 TCR-sequenced participants, respectively, were included in these subgroups. Findings and caveats that apply to the study as a whole: Reportedly, close to half of the unique spike-specific TCRs recognized epitopes lying outside the regions that are mutated in the B.1.351 and B.1.1.7 variants. After two AZD1222 doses, both the breadth and the depth of spike-specific TCRs were significantly higher than at day 0 and than in MenACWY recipients. No day 14 peak-response samples were available, so repertoires were characterized only after the peak T cell response. Conclusions about previously exposed vaccinees are limited, since just a handful of AZD1222 recipients were seropositive for SARS-CoV-2 at baseline. The whole spike protein was spanned by vaccine-associated CD4 TCRs, and dominant responses were seen in regions 160-218 and 743-854. In the small 56-69-year group, the increase in depth fell short of significance, most likely because of low power. Participants were mostly white British, with more females than males. The authors suggested clonal diversity may have been underestimated.

Points on this clone: There is no known antigen for this receptor. Base qualities are not recorded, but no much larger clone differs from it by a single base.

The CDR3 regions of human TCRbeta chains were analyzed by immunosequencing. The paper's processing steps were these. Repertoire TCRs were matched against a reference library of SARS-CoV-2-specific TCRs generated with the MIRA antigen-specificity platform. Breadth was defined as the fraction of unique TCRs that were SARS-CoV-2-associated, and depth was defined as the fraction of total T cells that were SARS-CoV-2-associated. Each spike-specific TCR was assigned to its reactive spike region and to a CD4 or CD8 class using the MIRA data. Log10-transformed breadth and depth values were compared by one-way ANOVA with Sidak's multiple comparisons tests. What TCRdb holds here is the immuneACCESS table cut down to in-frame rearrangements. Part of the clones is not present; checked against another copy, under half of the missing clones reflect an unresolved V gene, and the others are unexplained. V and J calls plus clone size are reproduced from that table; the DNA served to infer D and trimming. The sample yields approximately 130,000 clones; over 90% were counted once. Approximately 1.6% of the sample is taken by the ten largest.

Interpreted using the paper, the time point label stands for: baseline before first vaccination. Vaccinee samples came from UK trials COV001 and COV002, including a single-blind randomized controlled phase 2/3 trial of AZD1222 (ChAdOx1 nCoV-19) in healthy adults. For TCRbeta chain sequencing, PBMC samples from trial participants were taken at day 0 and at day 28 after the second dose. The CDR3, from cysteine to phenylalanine, totals 12 residues. Of the read, only the CDR3 DNA is kept; its 36 bases are in frame from base 1. Trimmed from V: 4 bases; trimmed from J: 10 bases; junction bases lacking a gene match: 6. CDR1 and CDR2, per the germline V gene, are KGHSH and LQKENI.

The clonotype comes from an adult in good health. Material: peripheral blood, obtained on day 0 of AZD1222 vaccination. The sequence links TRBV18 to TRBJ1-2; 7 junctional bases match TRBD1. The DNA sequence reads TGTGCCAGCTCACACGACAGGGAGCTCTACACCTTC. This gives the protein CASSHDRELYTF.